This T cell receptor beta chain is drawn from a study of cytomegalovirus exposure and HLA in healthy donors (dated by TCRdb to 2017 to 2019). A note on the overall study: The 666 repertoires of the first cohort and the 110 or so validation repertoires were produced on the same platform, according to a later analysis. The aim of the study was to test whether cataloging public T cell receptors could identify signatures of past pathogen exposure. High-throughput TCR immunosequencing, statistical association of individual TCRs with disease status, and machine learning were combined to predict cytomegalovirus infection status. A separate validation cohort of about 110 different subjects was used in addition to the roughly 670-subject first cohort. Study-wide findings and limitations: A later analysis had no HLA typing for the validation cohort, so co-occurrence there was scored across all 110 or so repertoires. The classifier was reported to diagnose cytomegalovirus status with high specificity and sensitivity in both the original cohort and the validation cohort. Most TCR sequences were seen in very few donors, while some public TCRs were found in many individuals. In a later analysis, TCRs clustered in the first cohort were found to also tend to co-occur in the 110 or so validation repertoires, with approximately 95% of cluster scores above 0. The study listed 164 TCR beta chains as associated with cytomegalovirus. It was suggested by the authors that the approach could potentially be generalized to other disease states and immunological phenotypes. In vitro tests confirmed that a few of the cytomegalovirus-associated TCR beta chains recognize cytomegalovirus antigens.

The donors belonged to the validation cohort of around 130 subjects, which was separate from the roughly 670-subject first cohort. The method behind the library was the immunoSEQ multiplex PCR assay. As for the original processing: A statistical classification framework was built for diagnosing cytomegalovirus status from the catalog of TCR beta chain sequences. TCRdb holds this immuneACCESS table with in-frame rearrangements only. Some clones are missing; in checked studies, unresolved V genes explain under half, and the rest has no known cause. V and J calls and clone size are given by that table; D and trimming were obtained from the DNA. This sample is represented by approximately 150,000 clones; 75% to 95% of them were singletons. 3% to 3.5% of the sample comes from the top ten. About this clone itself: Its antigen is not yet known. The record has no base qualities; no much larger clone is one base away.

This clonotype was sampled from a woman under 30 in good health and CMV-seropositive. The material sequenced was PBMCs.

The encoded CDR3 is CASSLDLAGVQYF. DNA sequence: TGTGCCAGCAGCTTAGACCTAGCGGGAGTTCAGTACTTC. This sequence uses TRBV7-2 and TRBJ2-7, with 10 bases matching TRBD2. CDR1 and CDR2 are read off the germline V gene as SGHTA and FQGNSA. Ends trimmed: V by 1 base, J by 10 bases; bases unmatched to a gene: 4. Counted from cysteine to phenylalanine, this CDR3 has 13 amino acids. The DNA shown is the 39-base CDR3, in frame from base 1.